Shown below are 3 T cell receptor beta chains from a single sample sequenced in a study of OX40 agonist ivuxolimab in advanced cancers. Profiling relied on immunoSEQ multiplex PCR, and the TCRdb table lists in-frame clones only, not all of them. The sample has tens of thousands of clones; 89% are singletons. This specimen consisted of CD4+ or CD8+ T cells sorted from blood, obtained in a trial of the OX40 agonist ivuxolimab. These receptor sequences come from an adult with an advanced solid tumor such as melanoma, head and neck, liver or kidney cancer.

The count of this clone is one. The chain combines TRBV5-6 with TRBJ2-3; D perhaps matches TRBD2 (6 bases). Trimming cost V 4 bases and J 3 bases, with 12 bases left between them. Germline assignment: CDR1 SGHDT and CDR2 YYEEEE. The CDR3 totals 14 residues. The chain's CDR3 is CASSPTRVTDTQYF. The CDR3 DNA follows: TGTGCCAGCAGCCCGACTAGGGTAACAGATACGCAGTATTTT. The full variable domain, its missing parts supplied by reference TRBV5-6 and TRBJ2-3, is DAGVTQSPTHLIKTRGQQVTLRCSPKSGHDTVSWYQQALGQGPQFIFQYYEEEERQRGNFPDRFSGHQFPNYSSELNVNALLLGDSALYLCASSPTRVTDTQYFGPGTRLTVL.

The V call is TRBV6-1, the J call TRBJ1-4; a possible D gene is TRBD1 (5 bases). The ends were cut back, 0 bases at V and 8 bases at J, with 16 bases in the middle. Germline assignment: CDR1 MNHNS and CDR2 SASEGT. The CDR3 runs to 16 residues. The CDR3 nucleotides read TGTGCCAGCAGTGAAGCGCTAGGAGGGGCGAACGAAAAACTGTTTTTT. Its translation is CASSEALGGANEKLFF.

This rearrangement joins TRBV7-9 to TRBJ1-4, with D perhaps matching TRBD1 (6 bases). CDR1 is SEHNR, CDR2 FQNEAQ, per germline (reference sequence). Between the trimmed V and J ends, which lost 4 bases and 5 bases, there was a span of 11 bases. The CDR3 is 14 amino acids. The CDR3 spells CASSSRGINEKLFF. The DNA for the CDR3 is TGTGCCAGCAGCTCCAGGGGAATCAATGAAAAACTGTTTTTT. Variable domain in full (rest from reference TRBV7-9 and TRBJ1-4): DTGVSQNPRHKITKRGQNVTFRCDPISEHNRLYWYRQTLGQGPEFLTYFQNEAQLEKSRLLSDRFSAERPKGSFSTLEIQRTEQGDSAMYLCASSSRGINEKLFFGSGTQLSVL.